These T cell receptor beta chains were read from a single sample in a study of T-cell memory formation after mild COVID-19. TCRdb called the 5' RACE reads again in MiXCR, with one record for every CDR3 protein. The sample has roughly 200,000 distinct CDR3 sequences, 16% seen once. Sample: PBMCs or a T cell subset sorted from them (not recorded which). All receptors come from an adult woman who had mild COVID-19 (a few samples of this study predate the infection). Cell type and time point are not known. Both conserved end residues are part of each CDR3. A D gene is named only where the DNA matches it firmly. Not every row has a clone size; where given, it reads once, few, many or a size class.

D gene	J gene	V gene	clone size	CDR3 protein	CDR3 DNA
TRBD1	TRBJ2-2	TRBV2	few	CASRQGDVGELFF	TGTGCCAGCAGACAGGGGGACGTCGGGGAGCTGTTTTTT
.	TRBJ1-2	TRBV4-1	once	CASSQDGAGDRGYTF	TGCGCCAGCAGCCAAGATGGGGCGGGGGATCGAGGCTACACCTTC
TRBD1	TRBJ2-1	TRBV24-1	.	CATSDRGTGGPYNEQFF	TGTGCCACCAGTGATAGAGGGACAGGGGGACCCTACAATGAGCAGTTCTTC
TRBD1	TRBJ2-6	TRBV19	few	CASMRTGGANVLTF	TGTGCCAGTATGCGGACAGGGGGGGCCAACGTCCTGACTTTC
.	TRBJ2-3	TRBV5-1	.	CASMAPSTDTQYF	TGCGCCAGCATGGCGCCGAGCACAGATACGCAGTATTTT
.	TRBJ2-1	TRBV12-3/TRBV12-4	few	CASLWLSEQFF	TGTGCCAGTTTATGGCTATCAGAGCAGTTCTTC
.	TRBJ2-3	TRBV12-3/TRBV12-4	.	CASSEVGGRTDTQYF	TGTGCCAGCAGCGAAGTCGGGGGTCGCACAGATACGCAGTATTTT
TRBD2	TRBJ2-1	TRBV12-3/TRBV12-4	few	CASSFIEGGRNEQFF	TGTGCCAGCAGTTTCATTGAGGGAGGGCGCAATGAGCAGTTCTTC
TRBD1	TRBJ2-1	TRBV15	.	CATSRDRAVGWQFF	TGTGCCACCAGCAGGGACAGGGCCGTTGGGTGGCAGTTCTTC
.	TRBJ1-4	TRBV14	.	CASSPRQGGGEKLFF	TGTGCCAGCAGCCCCCGGCAGGGTGGGGGTGAAAAACTGTTTTTT
.	TRBJ2-6	TRBV5-5	.	CASSREPGAGANVLTF	TGTGCCAGCAGCAGAGAACCAGGGGCTGGGGCCAACGTCCTGACTTTC
.	TRBJ1-5	TRBV30	.	CAWSGQEGQPQHF	TGTGCCTGGAGCGGGCAAGAGGGTCAGCCCCAGCATTTT
.	TRBJ2-7	TRBV18	.	CASSPGSVTAGSYEQYF	TGTGCCAGCTCACCAGGATCGGTAACCGCGGGATCCTACGAGCAGTACTTC
TRBD2	TRBJ2-5	TRBV12-3/TRBV12-4	.	CASSKGLAGVQETQYF	TGTGCCAGCAGTAAGGGACTAGCGGGAGTCCAAGAGACCCAGTACTTC
TRBD2	TRBJ2-2	TRBV27	many	CASSLWSGGNTGELFF	TGTGCCAGCAGTTTATGGTCGGGAGGGAACACCGGGGAGCTGTTTTTT
TRBD2	TRBJ2-7	TRBV7-2	.	CASSLTGPGTSGRSLREQYF	TGTGCCAGCAGCTTAACAGGACCCGGGACTAGCGGGAGGAGCCTACGGGAGCAGTACTTC
TRBD2	TRBJ2-3	TRBV4-2	few	CASSQDWTSGGAGAHTQYF	TGTGCCAGCAGCCAAGACTGGACTAGCGGGGGGGCAGGCGCCCATACGCAGTATTTT
.	TRBJ2-5	TRBV14	.	CASSVRETQYF	TGTGCCAGCAGCGTTCGGGAGACCCAGTACTTC
TRBD1	TRBJ1-3	TRBV29-1	.	CSVPGTGGNTIYF	TGCAGCGTGCCGGGGACAGGGGGCAACACCATATATTTT
.	TRBJ2-3	TRBV27	many	CASSSNGQPDTQYF	TGTGCCAGCAGTTCCAACGGACAACCAGATACGCAGTATTTT
.	TRBJ2-3	TRBV3-1	.	CASSQESLQYF	TGTGCCAGCAGCCAAGAATCACTGCAGTATTTT
TRBD1	TRBJ1-1	TRBV5-1	.	CASSLAGTGDPNTEAFF	TGCGCCAGCAGCCTCGCCGGGACAGGGGACCCGAACACTGAAGCTTTCTTT
TRBD2	TRBJ2-1	TRBV18	.	CASSELAGGLDNEQFF	TGTGCCAGCTCAGAACTAGCGGGGGGCCTGGACAATGAGCAGTTCTTC
TRBD2	TRBJ2-3	TRBV7-2	.	CASSLVASGPTDTQYF	TGTGCCAGCAGCTTAGTGGCTAGCGGACCCACAGATACGCAGTATTTT
.	TRBJ2-1	TRBV7-2	.	CASSFSGQHNEQFF	TGTGCCAGCAGCTTCTCGGGACAACACAATGAGCAGTTCTTC
.	TRBJ2-1	TRBV5-1	few	CASSTTGNNEQFF	TGCGCCAGCAGCACTACAGGGAACAATGAGCAGTTCTTC
.	TRBJ1-1	TRBV5-1	few	CASSLAYNYVAFF	TGCGCCAGCAGCTTGGCGTACAATTACGTGGCTTTCTTT
TRBD2	TRBJ2-7	TRBV12-3/TRBV12-4	many	CASSNSGGPYEQYF	TGTGCCAGCAGTAATAGCGGGGGACCCTACGAGCAGTACTTC
TRBD2	TRBJ2-7	TRBV6-2/TRBV6-3	.	CASRPGGGDEQYF	TGTGCCAGCAGACCGGGAGGCGGGGACGAGCAGTACTTC
TRBD1	TRBJ2-3	TRBV7-9	few	CASSQQGQEKVTQYF	TGTGCCAGCAGCCAACAGGGACAGGAGAAAGTTACGCAGTATTTT
.	TRBJ2-7	TRBV10-3	few	CAITRGGEQYF	TGTGCCATCACACGTGGAGGAGAGCAGTACTTC
TRBD2	TRBJ2-1	TRBV20-1	.	CSAPSRDVRGAGNEQFF	TGCAGTGCTCCCTCCCGGGATGTGCGGGGGGCCGGGAATGAGCAGTTCTTC
TRBD2	TRBJ2-5	TRBV20-1	.	CSARAPGLAGRQYF	TGCAGTGCTAGGGCCCCGGGACTAGCGGGACGCCAGTACTTC
TRBD2	TRBJ2-7	TRBV7-3	.	CASSLGPAGTLEQYF	TGTGCCAGCAGCTTAGGTCCAGCGGGGACTTTAGAGCAGTACTTC
TRBD1	TRBJ1-1	TRBV2	few	CASIFPRRQGNTEAFF	TGTGCCAGCATCTTTCCGCGGAGACAGGGGAACACTGAAGCTTTCTTT
TRBD1	TRBJ2-7	TRBV9	.	CASSAPGQGAAGEQYF	TGTGCCAGCAGCGCACCGGGACAGGGGGCAGCAGGCGAGCAGTACTTC
.	TRBJ1-4	TRBV12-3/TRBV12-4	many	CASSSQGAEKLFF	TGTGCCAGCAGTAGTCAGGGTGCGGAAAAACTGTTTTTT
TRBD1	TRBJ1-1	TRBV12-3/TRBV12-4	.	CAIQGVHAFF	TGTGCCATTCAGGGGGTGCATGCTTTCTTT
.	TRBJ1-1	TRBV3-1	.	CASSLAYEAFF	TGTGCCAGCAGCCTCGCGTACGAAGCTTTCTTT
.	TRBJ2-1	TRBV29-1	.	CSVVGQGRKNEQFF	TGCAGCGTTGTAGGCCAGGGACGTAAGAATGAGCAGTTCTTC
.	TRBJ1-1	TRBV2	.	CASRGLRGGTEAFF	TGTGCCAGCCGGGGACTCAGGGGAGGGACTGAAGCTTTCTTT
.	TRBJ2-7	TRBV2	few	CASSEVLSSYEQYF	TGTGCCAGCAGTGAAGTCCTGAGCTCCTACGAGCAGTACTTC
.	TRBJ1-2	TRBV15	few	CATSRDPYGYTF	TGTGCCACCAGCAGAGATCCTTATGGCTACACCTTC
.	TRBJ2-3	TRBV4-2	.	CASSQNGAGTQYF	TGTGCCAGCAGCCAGAACGGGGCAGGGACGCAGTATTTT
TRBD1	TRBJ2-2	TRBV29-1	few	CSVARTGVNTGELFF	TGCAGCGTTGCCCGGACAGGGGTCAACACCGGGGAGCTGTTTTTT
TRBD1	TRBJ2-5	TRBV5-1	.	CASSRPGTGNEETQYF	TGCGCCAGCAGCCGGCCCGGGACAGGGAATGAGGAGACCCAGTACTTC
TRBD2	TRBJ2-1	TRBV7-6	few	CASSSHLTSGSWNEQFF	TGTGCCAGCAGCTCCCACCTGACTAGCGGGAGTTGGAATGAGCAGTTCTTC
TRBD2	TRBJ2-5	TRBV20-1	few	CSAQLTSGDQETQYF	TGCAGTGCCCAGCTAACTAGCGGGGACCAAGAGACCCAGTACTTC